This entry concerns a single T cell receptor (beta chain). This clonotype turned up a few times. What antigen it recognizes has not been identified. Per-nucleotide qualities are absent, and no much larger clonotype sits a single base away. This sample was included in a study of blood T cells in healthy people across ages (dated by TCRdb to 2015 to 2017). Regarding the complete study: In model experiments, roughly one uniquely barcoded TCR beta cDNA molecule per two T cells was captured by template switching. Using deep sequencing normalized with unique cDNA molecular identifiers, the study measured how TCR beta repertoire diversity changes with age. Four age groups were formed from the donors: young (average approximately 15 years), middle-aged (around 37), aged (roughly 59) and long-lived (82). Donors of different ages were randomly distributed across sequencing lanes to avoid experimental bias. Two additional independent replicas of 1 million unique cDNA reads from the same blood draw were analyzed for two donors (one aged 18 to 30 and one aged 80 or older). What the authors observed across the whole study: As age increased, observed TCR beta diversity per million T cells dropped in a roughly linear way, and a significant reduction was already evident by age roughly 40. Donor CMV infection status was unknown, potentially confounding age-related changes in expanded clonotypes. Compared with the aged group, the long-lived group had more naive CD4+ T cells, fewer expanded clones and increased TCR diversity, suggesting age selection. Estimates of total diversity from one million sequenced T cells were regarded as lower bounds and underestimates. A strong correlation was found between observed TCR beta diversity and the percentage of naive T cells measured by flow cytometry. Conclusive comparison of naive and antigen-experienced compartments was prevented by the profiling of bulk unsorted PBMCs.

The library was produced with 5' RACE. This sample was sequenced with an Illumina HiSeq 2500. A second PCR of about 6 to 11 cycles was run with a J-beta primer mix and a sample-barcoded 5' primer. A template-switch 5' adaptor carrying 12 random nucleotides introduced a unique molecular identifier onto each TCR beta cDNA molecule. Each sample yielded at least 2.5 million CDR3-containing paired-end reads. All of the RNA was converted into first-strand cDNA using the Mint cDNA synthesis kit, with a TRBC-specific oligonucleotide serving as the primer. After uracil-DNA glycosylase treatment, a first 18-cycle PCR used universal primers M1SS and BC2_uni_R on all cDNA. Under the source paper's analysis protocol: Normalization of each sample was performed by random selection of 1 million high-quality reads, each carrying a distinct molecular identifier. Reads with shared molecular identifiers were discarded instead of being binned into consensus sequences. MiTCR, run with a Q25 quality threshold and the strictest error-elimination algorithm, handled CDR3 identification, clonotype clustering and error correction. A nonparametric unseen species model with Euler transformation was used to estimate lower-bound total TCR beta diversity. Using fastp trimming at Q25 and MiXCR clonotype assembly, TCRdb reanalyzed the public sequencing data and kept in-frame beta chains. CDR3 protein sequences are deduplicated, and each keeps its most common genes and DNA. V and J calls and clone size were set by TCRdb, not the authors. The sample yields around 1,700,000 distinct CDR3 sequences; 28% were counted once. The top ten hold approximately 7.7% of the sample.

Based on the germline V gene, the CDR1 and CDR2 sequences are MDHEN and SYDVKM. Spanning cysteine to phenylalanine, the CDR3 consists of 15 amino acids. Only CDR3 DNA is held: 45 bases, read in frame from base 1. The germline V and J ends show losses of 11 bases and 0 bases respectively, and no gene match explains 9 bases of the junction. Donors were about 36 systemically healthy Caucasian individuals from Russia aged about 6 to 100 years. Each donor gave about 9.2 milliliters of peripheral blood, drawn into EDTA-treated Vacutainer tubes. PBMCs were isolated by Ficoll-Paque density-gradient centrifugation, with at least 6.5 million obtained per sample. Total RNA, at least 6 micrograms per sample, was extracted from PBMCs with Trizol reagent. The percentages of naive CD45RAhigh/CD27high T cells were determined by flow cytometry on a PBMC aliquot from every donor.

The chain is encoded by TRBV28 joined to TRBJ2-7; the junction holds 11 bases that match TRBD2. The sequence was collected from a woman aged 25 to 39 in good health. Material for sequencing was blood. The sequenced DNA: TGTGCCTCGGCTAGCGGGGGGCCCACCTCCTACGAGCAGTACTTC. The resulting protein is CASASGGPTSYEQYF.